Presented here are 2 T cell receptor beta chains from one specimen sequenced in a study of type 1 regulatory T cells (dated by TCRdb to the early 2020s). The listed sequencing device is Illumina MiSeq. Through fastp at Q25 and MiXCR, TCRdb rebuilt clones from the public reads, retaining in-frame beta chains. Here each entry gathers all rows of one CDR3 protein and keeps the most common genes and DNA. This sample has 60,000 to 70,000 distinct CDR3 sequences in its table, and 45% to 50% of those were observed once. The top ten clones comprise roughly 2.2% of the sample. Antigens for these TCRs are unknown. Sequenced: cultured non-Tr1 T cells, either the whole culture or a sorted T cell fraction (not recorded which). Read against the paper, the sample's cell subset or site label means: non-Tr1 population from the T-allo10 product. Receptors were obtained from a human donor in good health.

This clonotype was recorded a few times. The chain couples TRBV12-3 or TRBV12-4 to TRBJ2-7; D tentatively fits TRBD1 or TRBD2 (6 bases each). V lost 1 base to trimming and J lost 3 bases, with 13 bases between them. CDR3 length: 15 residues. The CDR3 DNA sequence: TGTGCCAGCAGTTTAGGGGGGGCCCTCCTCTACGAGCAGTACTTC. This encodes CASSLGGALLYEQYF.

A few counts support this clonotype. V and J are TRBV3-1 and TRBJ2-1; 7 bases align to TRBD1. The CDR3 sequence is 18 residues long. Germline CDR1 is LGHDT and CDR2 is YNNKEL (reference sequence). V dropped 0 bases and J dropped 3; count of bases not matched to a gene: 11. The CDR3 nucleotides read TGTGCCAGCAGCCAAGAACGTGCGGACAGGAACAGCTACAATGAGCAGTTCTTC. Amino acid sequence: CASSQERADRNSYNEQFF.